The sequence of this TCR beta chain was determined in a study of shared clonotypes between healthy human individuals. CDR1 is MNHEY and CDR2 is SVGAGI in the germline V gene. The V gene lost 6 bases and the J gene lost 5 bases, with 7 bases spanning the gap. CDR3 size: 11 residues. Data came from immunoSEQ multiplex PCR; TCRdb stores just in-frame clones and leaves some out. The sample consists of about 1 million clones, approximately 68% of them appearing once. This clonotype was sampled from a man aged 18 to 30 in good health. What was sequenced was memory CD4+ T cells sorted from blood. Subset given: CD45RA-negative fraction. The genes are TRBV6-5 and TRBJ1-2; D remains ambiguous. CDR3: CASSQQYGYTF. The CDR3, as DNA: TGTGCCAGCAGCCAGCAGTATGGCTACACCTTC.